The 20 T cell receptor beta chains below all came from one sample that was sequenced in a study of cytomegalovirus exposure and HLA in healthy donors. The study ran its PCR with 60 Vbeta and 13 Jbeta primers. Libraries were prepared by immunoSEQ multiplex PCR; TCRdb keeps only in-frame clonotypes and omits some of them. The sample lists 150,000 or so clones; under 80% were seen once. Specimen: PBMCs. The receptors originated from a man in his thirties or forties in good health and CMV-seronegative.

V usage is TRBV19 and J usage is TRBJ1-6; perhaps TRBD1 as D (6 bases). V lost 9 bases to trimming and J lost 7 bases, with 10 bases between them. Germline V gene sequence: CDR1 LNHDA, CDR2 SQIVND (reference sequence). This CDR3 spans 12 amino acids. The CDR3, as DNA: TGTGCCAGCCGACAGGCCAATTCACCCCTCCACTTT. This codes for CASRQANSPLHF.

The sample holds one count of this clone. The J gene is TRBJ1-1, the V gene TRBV25-1; D not certain. This CDR3 region has 14 residues. V was cut by 1 base and J by 6 bases, with 12 bases left in between. From germline, CDR1 is MGHDK and CDR2 SYGVNS. CDR3 DNA sequence: TGTGCCAGCAGTGAATCGGGGAGTTTCCCTGAAGCTTTCTTT. Protein sequence: CASSESGSFPEAFF.

V gene TRBV2 combines with J gene TRBJ2-5, with a tentative D call TRBD2 (5 bases). The CDR3 consists of 13 residues. The germline CDR1 and CDR2 sequences are SNHLY and FYNNEI. Trimming removed 11 bases at V and 1 base at J, with 14 bases between. The CDR3 sequence: CAGSLLLQETQYF. The CDR3 region has the DNA TGTGCCGGGAGCCTACTCCTCCAAGAGACCCAGTACTTC. Using reference TRBV2 and TRBJ2-5 for the parts outside the CDR3, the full variable domain is EPEVTQTPSHQVTQMGQEVILRCVPISNHLYFYWYRQILGQKVEFLVSFYNNEISEKSEIFDDQFSVERPDGSNFTLKIRSTKLEDSAMYFCAGSLLLQETQYFGPGTRLLVL.

The chain recombines TRBV6-1 with TRBJ1-3; D possibly corresponds to TRBD1 (5 bases). Germline V CDR1 and CDR2: MNHNS, SASEGT. This CDR3 is built from 15 residues. Deletions cut 1 base from V and 2 bases from J, with 9 bases between. The CDR3 nucleotides are TGTGCCAGCAGTGAAGGCAGGGTTGCTGGAAACACCATATATTTT. Its translation is CASSEGRVAGNTIYF.

This sequence joins TRBV4-1 and TRBJ2-1; 13 bases are shared with TRBD2. CDR1 and CDR2 (germline): MGHRA, YSYEKL. The CDR3 extends over 17 amino acids. After removal of 4 bases from V and 4 bases from J, the junction contained 7 bases not matched to a gene. CDR3 sequence: CASSPMTSGGPYNEQFF. The CDR3 DNA follows: TGCGCCAGCAGCCCAATGACTAGCGGGGGGCCTTACAATGAGCAGTTCTTC.

This clone has a handful of counts. This CDR3 is CASSFEGPSRGTGELFF. The CDR3 DNA sequence: TGCGCCAGCAGCTTCGAGGGCCCCTCGCGGGGCACCGGGGAGCTGTTTTTT. The chain links TRBV5-1 to TRBJ2-2; TRBD2 is a possible D gene (6 bases). This CDR3 has 17 amino acids. V was pared by 2 bases and J by 4 bases, with 18 bases between. CDR1 SGHRS and CDR2 YFSETQ come from the germline V gene.

The sample holds a few counts of this clone. V and J are TRBV7-9 and TRBJ1-1; D call uncertain. This CDR3 region has 15 residues. V lost 5 bases to trimming and J lost 0 bases, with 13 bases between them. CDR1 is SEHNR and CDR2 is FQNEAQ in the germline V gene (reference sequence). The CDR3: CASSTWTDLNTEAFF. The CDR3 nucleotides are TGTGCCAGCAGCACCTGGACGGACTTGAACACTGAAGCTTTCTTT. The variable domain in full, with the rest retrieved from reference TRBV7-9 and TRBJ1-1, is DTGVSQNPRHKITKRGQNVTFRCDPISEHNRLYWYRQTLGQGPEFLTYFQNEAQLEKSRLLSDRFSAERPKGSFSTLEIQRTEQGDSAMYLCASSTWTDLNTEAFFGQGTRLTVV.

The chain has TRBV7-8 and TRBJ2-7; D may be TRBD1 (6 bases). V was trimmed by 5 bases and J by 0 bases, leaving 11 bases between them. The CDR3 is 14 amino acids. The germline V gene has CDR1 SGHVS and CDR2 FQNEAQ. CDR3 nucleotide sequence: TGTGCCAGCAGCGCAAACAGGGACTCCTACGAGCAGTACTTC. This sequence encodes CASSANRDSYEQYF. Drawing the rest from reference TRBV7-8 and TRBJ2-7, the complete variable domain is GAGVSQSPRYKVAKRGQDVALRCDPISGHVSLFWYQQALGQGPEFLTYFQNEAQLDKSGLPSDRFFAERPEGSVSTLKIQRTQQEDSAVYLCASSANRDSYEQYFGPGTRLTVT.

The chain combines TRBV5-4 with TRBJ2-2; 7 bases map to TRBD2. There are 16 residues in the CDR3. Germline V gives CDR1 SGHNT, CDR2 YYREEE (reference sequence). Losses at the gene ends were 4 bases for V and 4 bases for J; bases not matched to a gene: 10. In DNA form, the CDR3 reads TGTGCCAGCAGCCGTAGCGGGCTCGAGGGCACCGGGGAGCTGTTTTTT. Translation gives CASSRSGLEGTGELFF.

The rearrangement links TRBV19 to TRBJ2-5; maybe TRBD1 (6 bases). The CDR3 totals 11 residues. CDR1 LNHDA and CDR2 SQIVND come from the germline V gene (reference sequence). V lost 10 bases to trimming and J lost 3 bases, with 9 bases between them. CDR3 DNA sequence: TGTGCCACGAACAGGGAAGAGACCCAGTACTTC. Encoded protein: CATNREETQYF.

The chain carries TRBV4-2 and TRBJ2-3; tentative D call: TRBD2 (6 bases). This CDR3 contains 15 residues. Trimming removed 0 bases from V and 4 bases from J, with 11 bases in between. Germline V CDR1 and CDR2: LGHNA, YNFKEQ. CDR3 in amino acids: CASSQDRLAPDTQYF. The CDR3 region has the DNA TGTGCCAGCAGCCAAGACCGTCTAGCGCCAGATACGCAGTATTTT.

This chain connects TRBV7-2 to TRBJ1-2; D remains unclear. The length of the CDR3 is 12 residues. CDR1 SGHTA and CDR2 FQGNSA come from the germline V gene. V lost 8 bases and J 8 bases, leaving 15 bases between the germline ends. The CDR3 DNA reads as TGTGCCAGCGAGTTGTCCTTGGGCGGCTACACCTTC. This gives the protein CASELSLGGYTF.

This clone was seen a handful of times. The chain couples TRBV25-1 to TRBJ1-4, with 7 bases lining up with TRBD1. CDR3 length: 13 residues. Trimming cost V 6 bases and J 13 bases; bases outside gene matches: 11. Germline CDR1 reads MGHDK; CDR2 reads SYGVNS. The CDR3 sequence is CASSGQVPKRLFF. The CDR3 region has the DNA TGTGCCAGCAGCGGACAGGTCCCGAAAAGACTGTTTTTT. The full variable domain, completed using reference TRBV25-1 and TRBJ1-4, is EADIYQTPRYLVIGTGKKITLECSQTMGHDKMYWYQQDPGMELHLIHYSYGVNSTEKGDLSSESTVSRIRTEHFPLTLESARPSHTSQYLCASSGQVPKRLFFGSGTQLSVL.

The V and J genes are TRBV14 and TRBJ2-1; TRBD2 aligns across 7 bases. Germline trimming cut 0 bases from V and 10 bases from J; bases unmatched to any gene: 15. Germline loops: CDR1 SGHDN, CDR2 FVKESK. The CDR3 is 17 residues long. In nucleotides, the CDR3 is TGTGCCAGCAGCCAAGAAAGGAGCGGGACGCGGGTTATGGAGCAGTTCTTC. Translated, it gives CASSQERSGTRVMEQFF.

The chain couples TRBV25-1 to TRBJ2-5; perhaps TRBD2 as D (7 bases). CDR1 and CDR2 from the germline V gene are MGHDK and SYGVNS. Trimming took 2 bases from V and 2 from J, leaving 15 bases between them. This CDR3 has 16 amino acids. This chain's CDR3 is CASSEGAGANQETQYF. The CDR3 DNA follows: TGTGCCAGCAGTGAAGGTGCGGGGGCCAATCAAGAGACCCAGTACTTC.

The rearrangement joins TRBV6-4 to TRBJ1-2; 7 bases agree with TRBD1. The CDR3 is 15 amino acids. The germline gives CDR1 MRHNA, CDR2 SNTAGT. V lost 5 bases to trimming and J lost 7 bases; unmatched junction nucleotides: 13. The DNA of the CDR3 is TGTGCCAGCAGTCAGTCGTCGGGACAGCGATCTGGCTACACCTTC. Amino acids: CASSQSSGQRSGYTF.

The rearrangement uses TRBV2 and TRBJ1-2, with unresolved D. Germline-derived CDR1 and CDR2 are SNHLY and FYNNEI. V was trimmed by 6 bases and J by 5 bases, leaving 16 bases between them. The CDR3 loop spans 14 amino acids. The CDR3 coding sequence is TGTGCCAGCAGCCGGGTCCTAGGGAGATATGGCTACACCTTC. Translating gives CASSRVLGRYGYTF.

The chain uses TRBV7-2 and TRBJ1-1; 8 bases align to TRBD1. Germline CDR1 reads SGHTA; CDR2 reads FQGNSA. V trimming: 5 bases; J trimming: 4 bases; junction bases outside the gene matches: 9. The CDR3 is 15 residues long. The CDR3 spells CASSDYETGGTEAFF. CDR3 nucleotide sequence: TGTGCCAGCAGCGACTACGAAACAGGGGGCACTGAAGCTTTCTTT.

This clone appeared a few times. This chain links TRBV6-1 with TRBJ2-7; D is unresolved. Germline CDR1 and CDR2: MNHNS and SASEGT. The CDR3 spans 13 residues. Deletions cut 6 bases from V and 4 bases from J, with 13 bases between. This CDR3 is CASSQTILYEQYF. In DNA form, the CDR3 reads TGTGCCAGCAGCCAAACTATACTTTACGAGCAGTACTTC.

This chain joins TRBV29-1 and TRBJ2-1; a possible D gene is TRBD1 (5 bases). CDR3 length: 14 residues. Germline CDR1 SQVTM, CDR2 ANQGSEA. V was pared by 3 bases and J by 2 bases, with 11 bases between. In DNA, the CDR3 is TGCAGCGTTGAGGACAAATTAACCTACAATGAGCAGTTCTTC. Its translation is CSVEDKLTYNEQFF.